What follows are 10 T cell receptor beta chains derived from one specimen sequenced in a study of stem cell transplantation in POMP-related autoinflammatory disease (dated by TCRdb to the early 2020s). General study outcomes and caveats: Across all analyzed T-cell subsets, PRAID patients tended toward lower TRB diversity and higher clonality. PRAID patients showed a restricted number of unique TRB V-J gene pairings.

The library came from the immunoSEQ multiplex PCR assay. TCRdb provides this immuneACCESS table in a form limited to in-frame rearrangements. Some clones are lacking; in checked studies, under half of them reflect an unresolved V gene, and why the rest are absent is not known. The sample includes over 9,500 clones, with 70% to 90% observed a single time. In total, the top ten clones hold roughly half of the sample. What this sample's time point label stands for: before hematopoietic stem cell transplant. Antigens for these TCRs are unknown. Here the sequenced sample was CD8+ T cells from PBMCs, taken before stem cell transplantation. The receptors shown here come from a human donor with POMP-related autoinflammation and immune dysregulation (PRAID).

CDR3 nucleotides: TGTGCCAGCAGCGGCAGTGGCACTGAAGCTTTCTTT. Translated, it gives CASSGSGTEAFF. The chain combines TRBV7-9 with TRBJ1-1; D remains ambiguous. The V end lost 5 bases, the J end lost 4 bases, and 8 bases lay between the germline ends. This CDR3 spans 12 amino acids. Per germline, CDR1 SEHNR and CDR2 FQNEAQ (reference sequence).

The rearrangement joins TRBV30 to TRBJ1-4; unclear D gene. Trimming removed 4 bases at V and 5 bases at J, with 14 bases between. The CDR3 is made up of 14 amino acids. The germline CDR1 and CDR2 sequences are GTSNPN and SVGIG (reference sequence). CDR3 residues: CAWTSVQQNEKLFF. The DNA of the CDR3 is TGTGCCTGGACATCTGTCCAGCAAAATGAAAAACTGTTTTTT.

The chain carries TRBV5-1 and TRBJ2-7, with 7 bases identical to TRBD2. Per germline, CDR1 SGHRS and CDR2 YFSETQ. The CDR3 contains 11 residues. The J segment lost 6 bases and the V segment lost 4 bases, leaving 1 base of the junction unmatched. Here the CDR3 DNA reads TGCGCCAGCAGCGGGGGGGTCGAGCAGTACTTC. Translation gives CASSGGVEQYF.

The chain links TRBV10-2 to TRBJ1-1; D remains unclear. Deletions cut 8 bases from V and 6 bases from J, with 16 bases between. CDR3 size: 13 residues. The V gene's germline CDR1 is WSHSY and CDR2 SAAADI. The chain's CDR3 is CASQTRGGPEAFF. Written as DNA, the CDR3 is TGCGCCAGCCAAACGCGGGGAGGCCCTGAAGCTTTCTTT.

This chain joins TRBV14 and TRBJ2-1; 7 bases align to TRBD1. The CDR3 is 15 amino acids. Germline V gene data show CDR1 as SGHDN and CDR2 as FVKESK. Losses at the gene ends were 3 bases for V and 4 bases for J; bases not matched to a gene: 6. The DNA of the CDR3 is TGTGCCAGCAGCCAGACAGGGATTCTTTACAATGAGCAGTTCTTC. It translates to CASSQTGILYNEQFF. The full variable domain, with the rest looked up from reference TRBV14 and TRBJ2-1, is EAGVTQFPSHSVIEKGQTVTLRCDPISGHDNLYWYRRVMGKEIKFLLHFVKESKQDESGMPNNRFLAERTGGTYSTLKVQPAELEDSGVYFCASSQTGILYNEQFFGPGTRLTVL.

This clone was picked up a small number of times. CDR3 loop: CASSQGGNRGNEKLFF. DNA for the CDR3: TGTGCCAGCAGCCAAGGCGGGAACAGGGGTAATGAAAAACTGTTTTTT. V gene TRBV4-2 combines with J gene TRBJ1-4, with 7 bases lining up with TRBD1. The CDR3 length is 16 residues. Germline CDR1 is LGHNA and CDR2 is YNFKEQ. With 1 base clipped from V and 4 bases from J, the junction kept 6 bases outside the gene matches.

The chain has TRBV13 and TRBJ2-3; D may be TRBD2 (6 bases). CDR3 length: 15 residues. Trimming removed 0 bases at V and 8 bases at J, with 15 bases between. Germline V gene data show CDR1 as PRHDT and CDR2 as FYEKMQ (reference sequence). The CDR3: CASSLGSVVGGTQYF. The CDR3 nucleotides are TGTGCCAGCAGCTTAGGATCGGTTGTGGGGGGTACGCAGTATTTT.

The chain couples TRBV6-4 to TRBJ1-1; D not resolved. This CDR3 contains 20 residues. Trimming took 0 bases from V and 0 from J, leaving 23 bases between them. Looked up from germline, CDR1 is MRHNA and CDR2 is SNTAGT. CDR3 DNA: TGTGCCAGCAGTGACTCTCGGTGGCAGATCCGTTCTTCGGTGAACACTGAAGCTTTCTTT. This codes for CASSDSRWQIRSSVNTEAFF.

The chain carries TRBV28 and TRBJ1-5, with D perhaps TRBD1 (5 bases). V lost 1 base, J lost 6 bases, and 13 bases lay in between. This CDR3 is built from 15 residues. CDR1 is MDHEN and CDR2 is SYDVKM in the germline V gene. The CDR3 region is CASSLSEGGGQPQHF. The CDR3 coding sequence is TGTGCCAGCAGTTTATCGGAAGGTGGGGGTCAGCCCCAGCATTTT.

This clone was counted a single time. The chain is built from TRBV19 and TRBJ2-7; D might be TRBD1 (5 bases). The CDR3 runs to 12 residues. V gave up 5 bases and J gave up 6 bases, with 11 bases separating them. Germline loops: CDR1 LNHDA, CDR2 SQIVND (reference sequence). CDR3 sequence (DNA): TGTGCCAGTAGTCTCCAGGGTGGCGAGCAGTACTTC. This codes for CASSLQGGEQYF.